Listed here are 28 T cell receptor beta chains from one sample, sequenced in a study of blood T cell repertoires in COVID-19. Assay used: immunoSEQ multiplex PCR; TCRdb lists only in-frame clones, some missing. In the table there are 450,000 or so clones, about 90% of which are singletons. Sequences were obtained from peripheral blood. These receptors were taken from a young man with COVID-19, enrolled during active disease.

The chain uses TRBV5-1 and TRBJ1-3, with D possibly matching TRBD1 (6 bases). The CDR3 loop spans 15 amino acids. V lost 0 bases and J 4 bases, leaving 11 bases between the germline ends. Germline assignment: CDR1 SGHRS and CDR2 YFSETQ. Here the CDR3 DNA reads TGCGCCAGCAGCTTGGTACAGGGTACGGGAAACACCATATATTTT. It is translated as CASSLVQGTGNTIYF.

V usage is TRBV5-6 and J usage is TRBJ2-7, with 13 bases that match TRBD2. Germline assignment: CDR1 SGHDT and CDR2 YYEEEE. V trimming: 7 bases; J trimming: 3 bases; junction bases outside the gene matches: 10. This CDR3 spans 16 amino acids. CDR3 amino acids: CASSTSGRAVFYEQYF. The CDR3 DNA reads as TGTGCCAGCTCTACTAGCGGGAGGGCCGTATTCTACGAGCAGTACTTC.

In nucleotides, the CDR3 is TGCGCCAGCAGTGAAAGGAGAGAGTTATCTGGAAACACCATATATTTT. Protein product: CASSERRELSGNTIYF. This rearrangement joins TRBV10-1 to TRBJ1-3, with no clear D. V was shortened by 3 bases and J by 1 base, with 13 bases between the two germline ends. Germline V gene data show CDR1 as WNHNN and CDR2 as SYGVQD (reference sequence). The CDR3 spans 16 residues.

The V and J genes are TRBV18 and TRBJ2-2, with D unclear. The V end was cut by 4 bases, the J end by 1 base, with 10 bases between. CDR3 size: 15 residues. The germline V gene has CDR1 KGHSH and CDR2 LQKENI. CDR3: CASSLAIGNTGELFF. CDR3 bases: TGTGCCAGCTCACTAGCTATTGGGAACACCGGGGAGCTGTTTTTT.

The chain carries TRBV11-2 and TRBJ2-3, with D unresolved. Germline V gene lookup returns CDR1 SGHAT and CDR2 FQNNGV. V lost 5 bases to trimming and J lost 5 bases, with 20 bases between them. This CDR3 is built from 16 residues. CDR3 sequence (DNA): TGTGCCAGCAGCCCACTAACCCGGGTCTCGGGAGATACGCAGTATTTT. Translating gives CASSPLTRVSGDTQYF. Full variable domain (rest looked up from reference TRBV11-2 and TRBJ2-3): EAGVAQSPRYKIIEKRQSVAFWCNPISGHATLYWYQQILGQGPKLLIQFQNNGVVDDSQLPKDRFSAERLKGVDSTLKIQPAKLEDSAVYLCASSPLTRVSGDTQYFGPGTRLTVL.

The chain employs TRBV25-1 and TRBJ1-1; no clear D gene. Trimming shortened V by 6 bases and J by 0 bases, and 8 bases separated the two germline ends. In germline, CDR1 is MGHDK, CDR2 SYGVNS. CDR3 length equals 13 residues. Here the CDR3 DNA reads TGTGCCAGCAGGCAAACGGTGAACACTGAAGCTTTCTTT. It encodes CASRQTVNTEAFF.

The chain uses TRBV14 and TRBJ2-7; 9 bases fit TRBD1. The CDR3 sequence is 14 residues long. The V gene's germline CDR1 is SGHDN and CDR2 FVKESK. The V segment lost 4 bases and the J segment 3 bases; nucleotides outside the gene matches: 4. The CDR3 here is CASSRDRDLYEQYF. CDR3 DNA sequence: TGTGCCAGCAGCCGGGACAGGGATCTCTACGAGCAGTACTTC.

The chain combines TRBV5-1 with TRBJ2-7, with D maybe TRBD1 (5 bases). This CDR3 comprises 14 residues. Trimming removed 0 bases at V and 3 bases at J, with 10 bases between. Germline V gives CDR1 SGHRS, CDR2 YFSETQ. CDR3 sequence (DNA): TGCGCCAGCAGCTTGGGTGGACAAAACTACGAGCAGTACTTC. Amino acid sequence: CASSLGGQNYEQYF. The variable domain in full, completed from reference TRBV5-1 and TRBJ2-7, reads KAGVTQTPRYLIKTRGQQVTLSCSPISGHRSVSWYQQTPGQGLQFLFEYFSETQRNKGNFPGRFSGRQFSNSRSEMNVSTLELGDSALYLCASSLGGQNYEQYFGPGTRLTVT.

This chain links TRBV19 with TRBJ2-2; D perhaps matches TRBD1 (5 bases). The CDR3 runs to 15 residues. V lost 8 bases and J 0 bases, leaving 13 bases between the germline ends. Germline V gene data show CDR1 as LNHDA and CDR2 as SQIVND (reference sequence). The CDR3 bases are TGTGCCAGTCTTCGACAGCAAGCGAACACCGGGGAGCTGTTTTTT. Encoded protein: CASLRQQANTGELFF.

This sequence joins TRBV6-5 and TRBJ2-5, with 7 bases matching TRBD1. Germline CDR1 reads MNHEY; CDR2 reads SVGAGI. The CDR3 loop spans 14 amino acids. J lost 0 bases, V lost 6 bases, and 4 bases had no gene match. The CDR3 bases are TGTGCCAGCAGAAGACAGGGCAACCAAGAGACCCAGTACTTC. This gives the protein CASRRQGNQETQYF.

The chain employs TRBV7-6 and TRBJ2-4, with 7 bases fitting TRBD2. Germline CDR1 is SGHVS and CDR2 is FNYEAQ. J lost 8 bases, V lost 1 base, and 8 bases had no gene match. This CDR3 comprises 15 residues. The CDR3 region is CASSLGAGLEDIQYF. As DNA, the CDR3 is TGTGCCAGCAGCTTAGGGGCCGGACTAGAGGACATTCAGTACTTC.

This chain connects TRBV6-5 to TRBJ2-7; TRBD2 agrees at 11 bases. CDR1 and CDR2 from the germline V gene are MNHEY and SVGAGI. The CDR3 consists of 15 residues. The V segment lost 6 bases and the J segment 3 bases; nucleotides outside the gene matches: 7. The CDR3 protein is CASRVGTSGFYEQYF. The CDR3 nucleotides read TGTGCCAGCAGGGTCGGGACTAGCGGTTTCTACGAGCAGTACTTC.

The gene calls are TRBV19 and TRBJ1-1; 8 nucleotides align to TRBD1. Unmatched junction bases numbered 6, after V lost 5 bases and J lost 4 bases. The CDR3 has 14 amino acids. Germline values: CDR1 LNHDA, CDR2 SQIVND (reference sequence). CDR3 loop: CASSVQGGGTEAFF. In nucleotides, the CDR3 is TGTGCCAGTAGTGTACAGGGGGGGGGCACTGAAGCTTTCTTT.

In nucleotides, the CDR3 is TGTGCCAGCAGCCACCTAGCGGCCCAAGAGACCCAGTACTTC. This gives the protein CASSHLAAQETQYF. The chain recombines TRBV13 with TRBJ2-5; TRBD2 aligns across 7 bases. CDR1 and CDR2 from the germline V gene are PRHDT and FYEKMQ (reference sequence). Trimming at V came to 5 bases and at J to 1 base, leaving 4 bases not matched to a gene. This CDR3 has 14 amino acids.

The chain joins TRBV6-2 or TRBV6-3 to TRBJ1-1; tentative D call: TRBD1 (6 bases). This CDR3 region has 15 residues. The germline CDR1 and CDR2 sequences are MNHEY and SVGEGT. Trimming removed 1 base at V and 1 base at J, with 10 bases between. The CDR3, as DNA: TGTGCCAGCAGTTACTTTGGCAGGGGGAACACTGAAGCTTTCTTT. Residues: CASSYFGRGNTEAFF.

Only a few counts were recorded for this clone. V is TRBV28 and J is TRBJ1-3; 8 nucleotides align to TRBD1. There are 15 residues in the CDR3. CDR1 and CDR2 from the germline V gene are MDHEN and SYDVKM. J was trimmed by 3 bases and V by 5 bases; bases with no gene match: 6. DNA of the CDR3: TGTGCCAGCAGTATCTTCGACAGGGGTGGAAACACCATATATTTT. Protein sequence: CASSIFDRGGNTIYF.

The J gene is TRBJ2-2, the V gene TRBV6-6; 15 nucleotides match TRBD2. Germline V gene lookup returns CDR1 MNHNY and CDR2 SVGAGI (reference sequence). This CDR3 has 17 amino acids. J was trimmed by 4 bases and V by 5 bases; bases with no gene match: 5. In DNA, the CDR3 is TGTGCCAGCAGTCAGGGACTAGCGGGAGGTGTCACCGGGGAGCTGTTTTTT. It codes for CASSQGLAGGVTGELFF.

The chain uses TRBV6-5 and TRBJ2-2; TRBD1 aligns across 10 bases. This CDR3 comprises 14 residues. Trimming took 8 bases from V and 3 from J; bases not matched to a gene: 3. CDR1 MNHEY and CDR2 SVGAGI come from the germline V gene. The CDR3 DNA reads TGTGCCAGCCCCGGGACAGGGGACACCGGGGAGCTGTTTTTT. Encoded protein: CASPGTGDTGELFF.

This clone occurred once. This sequence joins TRBV6-5 and TRBJ2-7, with 8 bases matching TRBD1. CDR1 and CDR2 from the germline V gene are MNHEY and SVGAGI. V dropped 6 bases and J dropped 2; count of bases not matched to a gene: 3. The length of the CDR3 is 13 residues. The CDR3 protein is CASRPGQAYEQYF. As DNA, the CDR3 is TGTGCCAGCAGACCGGGACAGGCCTACGAGCAGTACTTC.

For the CDR3, the DNA is TGTGCCAGCAGCCAGCAGGGAACCACTGAAGCTTTCTTT. This encodes CASSQQGTTEAFF. The chain joins TRBV7-9 to TRBJ1-1, with D perhaps matching TRBD1 (5 bases). The V end was cut by 5 bases, the J end by 4 bases, with 11 bases between. In germline, CDR1 is SEHNR, CDR2 FQNEAQ (reference sequence). The CDR3 consists of 13 residues.

The chain links TRBV5-4 to TRBJ1-6; the match to TRBD1 covers 7 bases. V gave up 4 bases and J gave up 7 bases; unmatched junction bases: 11. Germline CDR1 SGHNT, CDR2 YYREEE (reference sequence). The CDR3 is 16 amino acids. CDR3 DNA: TGTGCCAGCAGCCACGACAGGGATGGATCAAATTCACCCCTCCACTTT. Residues: CASSHDRDGSNSPLHF.

The J gene is TRBJ2-2, the V gene TRBV5-1, with TRBD1 as a possible D gene (5 bases). CDR3 length: 16 amino acids. Germline CDR1 and CDR2: SGHRS and YFSETQ. V dropped 0 bases and J dropped 4 bases, with 13 bases sitting between them. The CDR3 sequence: CASSLDQSRGTGELFF. CDR3 in DNA: TGCGCCAGCAGCTTGGACCAGTCAAGGGGCACCGGGGAGCTGTTTTTT.

This chain links TRBV19 with TRBJ2-3; 8 bases fit TRBD1. CDR1 LNHDA and CDR2 SQIVND come from the germline V gene (reference sequence). This CDR3 comprises 15 residues. Unmatched junction bases numbered 8, after V lost 8 bases and J lost 1 base. Here the CDR3 reads CASRTGSRGTDTQYF. The DNA of the CDR3 is TGTGCCAGTCGGACAGGGAGTAGGGGCACAGATACGCAGTATTTT.

The chain combines TRBV30 with TRBJ2-3; the match to TRBD1 covers 8 bases. The CDR3 is 14 amino acids. In germline, CDR1 is GTSNPN, CDR2 SVGIG (reference sequence). After removal of 5 bases from V and 4 bases from J, the junction contained 8 bases not matched to a gene. For the CDR3, the DNA is TGTGCCTGGGCCTTTATGACAGGGGCAGATACGCAGTATTTT. This translates into CAWAFMTGADTQYF.

The chain uses TRBV18 and TRBJ2-1; 7 bases map to TRBD2. With 3 bases clipped from V and 5 bases from J, the junction kept 10 bases outside the gene matches. Germline assignment: CDR1 KGHSH and CDR2 LQKENI. The CDR3 loop spans 16 amino acids. DNA for the CDR3: TGTGCCAGCTCACCCTTGGCTAGCGGATTAAACAATGAGCAGTTCTTC. It specifies CASSPLASGLNNEQFF.

The chain combines TRBV3-1 (or the pseudogene TRBV3-2) with TRBJ2-3; maybe TRBD2 (6 bases). Germline V gene sequence: CDR1 LGHDT, CDR2 YNNKEL (reference sequence). Trimming took 1 base from V and 2 from J, leaving 10 bases between them. CDR3 length: 15 residues. The CDR3 reads CASSQGGDSTDTQYF. CDR3 nucleotides: TGTGCCAGCAGCCAAGGGGGGGACTCCACAGATACGCAGTATTTT.

In DNA, the CDR3 is TGCGCCAGTAAAGGGGGCAGGGCTGACTACACCTTC. Translating it yields CASKGGRADYTF. The genes are TRBV10-1 and TRBJ1-2, with 7 positions matching TRBD1. CDR1 and CDR2 (germline): WNHNN, SYGVQD (reference sequence). J gave up 10 bases and V 9 bases, and 11 bases lay outside the gene matches. There are 12 residues in the CDR3.

This rearrangement joins TRBV7-3 to TRBJ2-1; 8 bases agree with TRBD2. The V gene end was trimmed by 5 bases and the J gene end by 10 bases; junction bases not matched to a gene: 13. This CDR3 has 15 amino acids. Germline V gives CDR1 SGHTA, CDR2 FQGTGA. CDR3 sequence (DNA): TGTGCCAGCAGCCCTACTAGCGGCCCGGTAGGGGAGCAGTTCTTC. This codes for CASSPTSGPVGEQFF.